This T cell receptor beta chain was recorded in a study of Graves' ophthalmopathy and Graves' hyperthyroidism. Trimming shortened V by 4 bases and J by 4 bases, and 10 bases separated the two germline ends. The CDR3 consists of 13 residues. In germline, CDR1 is SEHNR, CDR2 FQNEAQ (reference sequence). This clonotype was observed once. CDR3 regions of TCR beta were amplified from RNA transcripts. Scientists carried out first-round RT-PCR using HTBI primers and then a second-round multiplex PCR. From the multiplex PCR reads, TCRdb called clonotypes with MiXCR, one entry per CDR3 protein. The sample yields approximately 700,000 distinct CDR3 sequences, over 40% seen once.

The TCR sequence derives from an adult man with Graves' ophthalmopathy. The V and J genes are TRBV7-9 and TRBJ1-1, with D unclear. What was sequenced was peripheral blood. Here the CDR3 DNA reads TGTGCCAGCAGCTCTACGGTCGTCACTGAAGCTTTCTTT. Translation: CASSSTVVTEAFF.